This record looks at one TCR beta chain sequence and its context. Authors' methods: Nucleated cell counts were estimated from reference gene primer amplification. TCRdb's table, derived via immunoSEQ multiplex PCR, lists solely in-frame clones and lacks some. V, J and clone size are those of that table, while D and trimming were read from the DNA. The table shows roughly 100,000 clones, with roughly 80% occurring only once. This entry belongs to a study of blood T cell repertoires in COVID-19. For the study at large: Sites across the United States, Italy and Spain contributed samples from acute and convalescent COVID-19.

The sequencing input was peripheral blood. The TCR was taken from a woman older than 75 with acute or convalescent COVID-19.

CDR3 residues: CASSSGADTQYF. In nucleotides, the CDR3 is TGTGCCAGCAGCTCCGGAGCGGATACGCAGTATTTT. The rearrangement uses TRBV7-2 and TRBJ2-3; D not resolved. The V and J ends lost 4 bases and 6 bases respectively, with 8 bases between them. Germline V gives CDR1 SGHTA, CDR2 FQGNSA. The CDR3 is 12 residues long.